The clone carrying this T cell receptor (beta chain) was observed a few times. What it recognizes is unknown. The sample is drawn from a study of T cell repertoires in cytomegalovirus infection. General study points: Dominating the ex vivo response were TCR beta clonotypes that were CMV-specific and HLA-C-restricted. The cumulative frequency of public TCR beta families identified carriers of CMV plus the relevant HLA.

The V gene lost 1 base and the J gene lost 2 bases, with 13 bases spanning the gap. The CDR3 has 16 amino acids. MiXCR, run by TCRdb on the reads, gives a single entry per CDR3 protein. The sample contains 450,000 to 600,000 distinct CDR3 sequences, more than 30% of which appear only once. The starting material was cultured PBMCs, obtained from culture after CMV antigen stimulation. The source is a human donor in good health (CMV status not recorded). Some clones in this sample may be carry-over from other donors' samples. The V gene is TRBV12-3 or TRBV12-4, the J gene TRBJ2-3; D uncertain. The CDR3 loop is CASSLEGSSPTDTQYF. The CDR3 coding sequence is TGTGCCAGCAGTTTAGAGGGAAGTTCCCCCACAGATACGCAGTATTTT.